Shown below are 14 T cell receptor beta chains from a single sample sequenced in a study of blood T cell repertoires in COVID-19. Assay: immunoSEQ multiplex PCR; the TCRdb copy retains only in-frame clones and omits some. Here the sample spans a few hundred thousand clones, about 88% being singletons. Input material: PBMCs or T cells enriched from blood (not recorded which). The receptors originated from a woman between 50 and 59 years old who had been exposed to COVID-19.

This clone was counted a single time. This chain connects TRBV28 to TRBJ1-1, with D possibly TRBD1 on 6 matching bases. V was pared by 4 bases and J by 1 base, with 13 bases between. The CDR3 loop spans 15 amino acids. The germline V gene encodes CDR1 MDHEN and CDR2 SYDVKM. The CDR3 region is CASSSPRGWNTEAFF. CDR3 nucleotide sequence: TGTGCCAGCAGTTCTCCCAGGGGATGGAACACTGAAGCTTTCTTT.

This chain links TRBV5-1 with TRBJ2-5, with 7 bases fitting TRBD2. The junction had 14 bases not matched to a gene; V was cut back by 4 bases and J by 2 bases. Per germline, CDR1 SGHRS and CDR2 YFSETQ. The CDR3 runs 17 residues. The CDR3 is CASSLDRNQGGQETQYF. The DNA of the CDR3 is TGCGCCAGCAGCCTGGACCGAAACCAGGGAGGGCAAGAGACCCAGTACTTC.

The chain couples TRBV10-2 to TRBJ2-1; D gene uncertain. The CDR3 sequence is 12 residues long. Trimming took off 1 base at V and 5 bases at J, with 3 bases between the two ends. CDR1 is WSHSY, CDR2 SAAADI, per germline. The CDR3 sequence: CASSEYNNEQFF. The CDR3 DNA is TGCGCCAGCAGTGAGTATAACAATGAGCAGTTCTTC.

CDR3 loop: CASSSYPPGTGEAFF. In nucleotides, the CDR3 is TGTGCCAGCAGTTCCTATCCCCCCGGGACAGGGGAGGCTTTCTTT. The chain links TRBV27 to TRBJ1-1; 10 positions agree with TRBD1. CDR1 is MNHEY, CDR2 SMNVEV, per germline (reference sequence). The CDR3 is made up of 15 amino acids. V gave up 4 bases and J gave up 11 bases; unmatched junction bases: 13.

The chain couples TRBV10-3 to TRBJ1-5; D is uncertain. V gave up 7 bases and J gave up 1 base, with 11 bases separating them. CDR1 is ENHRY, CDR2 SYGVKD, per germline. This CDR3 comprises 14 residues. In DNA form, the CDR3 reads TGTGCCATCAAATCCGGAGGCAGCAATCAGCCCCAGCATTTT. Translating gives CAIKSGGSNQPQHF.

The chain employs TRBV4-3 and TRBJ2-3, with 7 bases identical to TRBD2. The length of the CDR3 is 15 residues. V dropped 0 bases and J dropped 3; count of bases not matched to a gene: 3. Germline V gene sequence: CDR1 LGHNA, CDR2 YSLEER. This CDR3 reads CASSQDTGGTDTQYF. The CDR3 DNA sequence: TGCGCCAGCAGCCAAGATACGGGGGGAACAGATACGCAGTATTTT.

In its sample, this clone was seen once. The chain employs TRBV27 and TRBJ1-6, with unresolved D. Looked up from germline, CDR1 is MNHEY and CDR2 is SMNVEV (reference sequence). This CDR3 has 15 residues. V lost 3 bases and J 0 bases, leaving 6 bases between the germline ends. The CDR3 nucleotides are TGTGCCAGCAGTTTCGGGAGCTCCTATAATTCACCCCTCCACTTT. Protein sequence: CASSFGSSYNSPLHF.

The CDR3 region has the DNA TGTGCCAGTAGTGCGACGGGACTCAATGAGCAGTTCTTC. Protein: CASSATGLNEQFF. The J gene is TRBJ2-1, the V gene TRBV19; the D gene is possibly TRBD2 (6 bases). Trimming shortened V by 5 bases and J by 6 bases, and 11 bases separated the two germline ends. Germline V CDR1 and CDR2: LNHDA, SQIVND (reference sequence). The CDR3 has 13 residues.

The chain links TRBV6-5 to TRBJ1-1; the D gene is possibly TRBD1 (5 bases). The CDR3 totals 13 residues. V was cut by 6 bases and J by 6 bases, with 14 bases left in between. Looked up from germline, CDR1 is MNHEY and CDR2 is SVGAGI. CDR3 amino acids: CASSSGSGAEAFF. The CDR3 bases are TGTGCCAGCAGCTCAGGGTCGGGTGCTGAAGCTTTCTTT.

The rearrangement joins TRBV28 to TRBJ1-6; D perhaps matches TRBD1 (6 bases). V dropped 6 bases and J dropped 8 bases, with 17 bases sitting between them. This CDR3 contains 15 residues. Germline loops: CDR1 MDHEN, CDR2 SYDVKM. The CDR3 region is CASSGTDRSDSPLHF. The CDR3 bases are TGTGCCAGCAGCGGAACAGACAGGAGCGATTCACCCCTCCACTTT.

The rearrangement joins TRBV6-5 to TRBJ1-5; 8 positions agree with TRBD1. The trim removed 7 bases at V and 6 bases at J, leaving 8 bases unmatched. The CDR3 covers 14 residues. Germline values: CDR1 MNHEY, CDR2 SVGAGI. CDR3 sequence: CASTGDRGVQPQHF. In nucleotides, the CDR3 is TGTGCCAGCACCGGAGACAGGGGTGTTCAGCCCCAGCATTTT.

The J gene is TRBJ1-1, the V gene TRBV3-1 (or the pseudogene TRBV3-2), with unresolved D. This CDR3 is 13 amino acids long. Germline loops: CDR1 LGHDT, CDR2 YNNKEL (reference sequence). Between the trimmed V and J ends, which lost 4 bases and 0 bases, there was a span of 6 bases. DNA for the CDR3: TGTGCCAGCAGCCGCAGTATGAACACTGAAGCTTTCTTT. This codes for CASSRSMNTEAFF.

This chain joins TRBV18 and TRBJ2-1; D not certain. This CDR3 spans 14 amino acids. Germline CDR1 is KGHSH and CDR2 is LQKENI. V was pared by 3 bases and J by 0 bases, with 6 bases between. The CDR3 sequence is CASSPSSSYNEQFF. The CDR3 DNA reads TGTGCCAGCTCACCCTCCAGCTCCTACAATGAGCAGTTCTTC.

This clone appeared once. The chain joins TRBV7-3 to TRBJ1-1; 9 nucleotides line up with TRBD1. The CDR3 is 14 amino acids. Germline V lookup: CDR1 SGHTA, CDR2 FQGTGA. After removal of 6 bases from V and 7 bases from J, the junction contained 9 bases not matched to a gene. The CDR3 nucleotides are TGTGCCAGCAGTTTAGACAGGGGGAGCTATGAAGCTTTCTTT. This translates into CASSLDRGSYEAFF.